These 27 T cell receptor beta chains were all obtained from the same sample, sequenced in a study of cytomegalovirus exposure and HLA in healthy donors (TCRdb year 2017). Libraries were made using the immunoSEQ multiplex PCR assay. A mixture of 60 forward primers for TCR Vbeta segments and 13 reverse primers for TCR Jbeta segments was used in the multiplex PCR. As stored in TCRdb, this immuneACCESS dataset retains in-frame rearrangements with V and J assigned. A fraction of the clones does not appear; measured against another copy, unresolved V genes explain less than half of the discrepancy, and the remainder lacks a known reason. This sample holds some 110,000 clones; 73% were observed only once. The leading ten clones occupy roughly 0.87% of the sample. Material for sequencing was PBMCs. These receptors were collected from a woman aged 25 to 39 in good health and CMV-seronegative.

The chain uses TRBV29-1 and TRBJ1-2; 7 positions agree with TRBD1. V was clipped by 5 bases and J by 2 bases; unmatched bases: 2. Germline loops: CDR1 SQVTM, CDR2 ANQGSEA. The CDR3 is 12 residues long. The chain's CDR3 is CSVIQGNYGYTF. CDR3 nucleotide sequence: TGCAGCGTTATACAGGGGAACTATGGCTACACCTTC.

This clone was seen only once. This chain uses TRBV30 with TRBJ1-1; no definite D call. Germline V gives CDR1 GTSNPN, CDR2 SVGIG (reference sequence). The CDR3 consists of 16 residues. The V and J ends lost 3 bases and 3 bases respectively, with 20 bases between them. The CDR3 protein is CAWSGGGSARDTEAFF. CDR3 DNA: TGTGCCTGGAGCGGAGGAGGGTCCGCAAGGGACACTGAAGCTTTCTTT.

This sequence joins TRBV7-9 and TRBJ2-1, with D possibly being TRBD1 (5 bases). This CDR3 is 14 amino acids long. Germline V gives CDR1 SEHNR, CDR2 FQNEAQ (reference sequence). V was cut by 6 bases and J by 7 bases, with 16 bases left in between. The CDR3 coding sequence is TGTGCCAGCAGTCTTTTGACAGTGGGGAATGAGCAGTTCTTC. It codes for CASSLLTVGNEQFF.

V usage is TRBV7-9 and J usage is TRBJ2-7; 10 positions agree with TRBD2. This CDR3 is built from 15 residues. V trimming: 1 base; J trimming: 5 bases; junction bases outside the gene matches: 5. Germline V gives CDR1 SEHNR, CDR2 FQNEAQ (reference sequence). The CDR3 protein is CASSLDTSGVNEQYF. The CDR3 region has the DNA TGTGCCAGCAGCTTAGATACTAGCGGGGTAAACGAGCAGTACTTC.

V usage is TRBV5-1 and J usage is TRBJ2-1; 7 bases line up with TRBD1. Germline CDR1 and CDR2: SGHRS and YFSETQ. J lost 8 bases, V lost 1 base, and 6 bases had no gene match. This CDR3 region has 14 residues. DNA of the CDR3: TGCGCCAGCAGCTTGACATTACAGGGGTATGAGCAGTTCTTC. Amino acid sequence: CASSLTLQGYEQFF.

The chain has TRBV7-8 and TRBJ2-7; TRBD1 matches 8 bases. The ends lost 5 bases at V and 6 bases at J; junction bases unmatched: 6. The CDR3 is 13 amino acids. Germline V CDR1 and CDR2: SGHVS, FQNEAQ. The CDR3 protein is CASSRAGTGEQYF. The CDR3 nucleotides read TGTGCCAGCAGCCGCGCCGGGACAGGCGAGCAGTACTTC.

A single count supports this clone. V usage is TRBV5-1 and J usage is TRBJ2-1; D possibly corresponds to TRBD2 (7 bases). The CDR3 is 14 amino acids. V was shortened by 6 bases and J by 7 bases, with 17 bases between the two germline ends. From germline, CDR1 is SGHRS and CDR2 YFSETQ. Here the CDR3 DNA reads TGCGCCAGCAAATCTAGCGGAGGGGGGAATGAGCAGTTCTTC. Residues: CASKSSGGGNEQFF.

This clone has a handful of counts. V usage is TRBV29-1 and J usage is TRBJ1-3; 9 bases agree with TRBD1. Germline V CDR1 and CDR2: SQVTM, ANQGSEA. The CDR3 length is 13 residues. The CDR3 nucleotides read TGCACCGCGATGACAGGGGGAGGAAACACCATATATTTT. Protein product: CTAMTGGGNTIYF.

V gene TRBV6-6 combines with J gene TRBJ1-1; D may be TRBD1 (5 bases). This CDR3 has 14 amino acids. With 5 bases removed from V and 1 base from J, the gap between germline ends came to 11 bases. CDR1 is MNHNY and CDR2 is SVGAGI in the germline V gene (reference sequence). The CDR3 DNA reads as TGTGCCAGCAGTCCCCCGCAGGGGAACACTGAAGCTTTCTTT. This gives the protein CASSPPQGNTEAFF.

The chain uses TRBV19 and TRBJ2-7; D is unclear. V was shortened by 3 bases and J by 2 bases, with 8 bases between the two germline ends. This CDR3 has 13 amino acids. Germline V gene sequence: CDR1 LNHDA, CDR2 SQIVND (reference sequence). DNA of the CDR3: TGTGCCAGTAGTATGGCTAGTACCTACGAGCAGTACTTC. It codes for CASSMASTYEQYF.

CDR3 DNA sequence: TGTGCCAGCAGCTCCAGGGGGTTTAGAGATCAGCCCCAGCATTTT. It yields the protein CASSSRGFRDQPQHF. V usage is TRBV12-1 and J usage is TRBJ1-5; TRBD1 is taken as the D call from the table, unchecked against the DNA. TRBV12-1 is described as a pseudogene. The CDR3 has 15 residues.

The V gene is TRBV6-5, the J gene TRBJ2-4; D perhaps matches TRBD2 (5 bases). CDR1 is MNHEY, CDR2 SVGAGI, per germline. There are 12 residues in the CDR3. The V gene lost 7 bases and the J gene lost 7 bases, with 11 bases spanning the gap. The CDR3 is CASTNPGNIQYF. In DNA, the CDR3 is TGTGCCAGCACCAACCCGGGGAACATTCAGTACTTC.

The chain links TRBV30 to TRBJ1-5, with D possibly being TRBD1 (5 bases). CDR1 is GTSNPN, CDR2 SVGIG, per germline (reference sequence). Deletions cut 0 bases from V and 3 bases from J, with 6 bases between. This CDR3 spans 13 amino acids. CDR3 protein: CAWSVGANQPQHF. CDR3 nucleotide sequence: TGTGCCTGGAGTGTTGGGGCCAATCAGCCCCAGCATTTT.

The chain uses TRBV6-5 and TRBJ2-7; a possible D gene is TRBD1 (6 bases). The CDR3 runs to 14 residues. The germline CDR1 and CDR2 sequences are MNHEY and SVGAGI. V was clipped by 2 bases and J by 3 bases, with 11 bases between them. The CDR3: CASSYGTPVYEQYF. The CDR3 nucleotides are TGTGCCAGCAGTTACGGGACACCAGTCTACGAGCAGTACTTC.

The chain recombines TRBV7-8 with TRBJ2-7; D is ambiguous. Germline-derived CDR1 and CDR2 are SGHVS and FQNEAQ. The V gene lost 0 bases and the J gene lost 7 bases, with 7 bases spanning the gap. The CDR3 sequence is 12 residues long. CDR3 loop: CASSLAPVEQYF. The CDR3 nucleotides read TGTGCCAGCAGCTTAGCGCCGGTGGAGCAGTACTTC.

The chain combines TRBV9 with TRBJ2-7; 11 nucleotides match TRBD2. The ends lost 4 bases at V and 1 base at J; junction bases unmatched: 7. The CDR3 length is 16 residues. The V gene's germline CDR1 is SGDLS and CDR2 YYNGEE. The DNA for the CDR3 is TGTGCCAGCAGCCCTCCGGGACTAGCGGAATCCTACGAGCAGTACTTC. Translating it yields CASSPPGLAESYEQYF.

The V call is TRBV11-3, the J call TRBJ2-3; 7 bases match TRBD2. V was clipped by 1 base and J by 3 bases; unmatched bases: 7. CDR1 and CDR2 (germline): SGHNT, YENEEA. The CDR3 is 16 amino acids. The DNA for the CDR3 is TGTGCCAGCAGCTTAGGTCTAAGCGGGGCTACAGATACGCAGTATTTT. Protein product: CASSLGLSGATDTQYF.

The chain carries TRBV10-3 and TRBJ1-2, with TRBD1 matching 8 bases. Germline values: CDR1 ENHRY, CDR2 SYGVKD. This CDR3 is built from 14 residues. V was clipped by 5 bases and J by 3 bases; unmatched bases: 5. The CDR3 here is CAISTGGTDYGYTF. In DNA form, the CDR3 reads TGTGCCATCAGTACAGGGGGAACGGACTATGGCTACACCTTC.

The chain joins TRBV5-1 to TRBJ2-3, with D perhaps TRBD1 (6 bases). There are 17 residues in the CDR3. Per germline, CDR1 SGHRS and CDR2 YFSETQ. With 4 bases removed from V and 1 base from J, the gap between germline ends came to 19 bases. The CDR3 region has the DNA TGCGCCAGCAGCCCCGCGTTGGGGGCGAGGGGCACAGATACGCAGTATTTT. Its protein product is CASSPALGARGTDTQYF.

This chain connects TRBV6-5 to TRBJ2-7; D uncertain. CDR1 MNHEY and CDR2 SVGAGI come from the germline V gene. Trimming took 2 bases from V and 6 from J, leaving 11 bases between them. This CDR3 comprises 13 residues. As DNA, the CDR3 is TGTGCCAGCAGTTACCTTCGGGTGGGCGAGCAGTACTTC. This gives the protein CASSYLRVGEQYF.

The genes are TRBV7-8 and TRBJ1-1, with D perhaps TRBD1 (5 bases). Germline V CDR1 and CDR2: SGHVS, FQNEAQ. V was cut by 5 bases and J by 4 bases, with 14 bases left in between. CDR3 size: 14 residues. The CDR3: CASSGGGPGTEAFF. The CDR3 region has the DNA TGTGCCAGCAGCGGGGGGGGTCCTGGCACTGAAGCTTTCTTT. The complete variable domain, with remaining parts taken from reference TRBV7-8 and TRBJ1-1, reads GAGVSQSPRYKVAKRGQDVALRCDPISGHVSLFWYQQALGQGPEFLTYFQNEAQLDKSGLPSDRFFAERPEGSVSTLKIQRTQQEDSAVYLCASSGGGPGTEAFFGQGTRLTVV.

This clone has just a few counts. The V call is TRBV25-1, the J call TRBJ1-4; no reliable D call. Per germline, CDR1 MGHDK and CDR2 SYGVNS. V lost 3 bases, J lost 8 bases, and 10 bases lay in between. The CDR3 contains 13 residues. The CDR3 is CASSDPGGEKLFF. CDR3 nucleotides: TGTGCCAGCAGTGATCCCGGAGGGGAAAAACTGTTTTTT.

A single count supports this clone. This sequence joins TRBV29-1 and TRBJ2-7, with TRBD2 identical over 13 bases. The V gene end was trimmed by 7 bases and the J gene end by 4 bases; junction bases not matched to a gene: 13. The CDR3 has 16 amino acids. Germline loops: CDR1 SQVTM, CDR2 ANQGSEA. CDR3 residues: CSAGTSGVGGGYEQYF. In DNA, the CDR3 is TGCAGCGCCGGGACTAGCGGGGTAGGTGGCGGATACGAGCAGTACTTC.

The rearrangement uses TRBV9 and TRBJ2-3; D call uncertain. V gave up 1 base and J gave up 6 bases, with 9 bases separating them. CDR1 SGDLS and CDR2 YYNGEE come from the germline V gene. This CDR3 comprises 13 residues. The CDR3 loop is CASSVNFRDTQYF. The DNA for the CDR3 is TGTGCCAGCAGCGTAAATTTCCGGGATACGCAGTATTTT.

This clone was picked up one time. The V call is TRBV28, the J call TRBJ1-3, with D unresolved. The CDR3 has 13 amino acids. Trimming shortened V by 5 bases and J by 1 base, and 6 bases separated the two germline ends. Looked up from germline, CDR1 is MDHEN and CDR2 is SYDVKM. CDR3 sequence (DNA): TGTGCCAGCAGTCAGTCGTCTGGAAACACCATATATTTT. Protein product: CASSQSSGNTIYF.

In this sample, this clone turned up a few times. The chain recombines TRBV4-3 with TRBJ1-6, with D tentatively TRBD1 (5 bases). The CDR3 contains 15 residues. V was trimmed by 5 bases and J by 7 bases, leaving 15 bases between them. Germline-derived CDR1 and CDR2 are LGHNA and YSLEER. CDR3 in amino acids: CASSVEAGRNSPLHF. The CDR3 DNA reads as TGCGCCAGCAGCGTTGAGGCAGGGAGGAATTCACCCCTCCACTTT.

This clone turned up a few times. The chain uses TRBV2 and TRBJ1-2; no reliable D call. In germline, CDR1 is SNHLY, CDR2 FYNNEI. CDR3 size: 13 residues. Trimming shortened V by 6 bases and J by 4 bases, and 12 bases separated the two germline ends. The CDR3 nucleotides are TGTGCCAGCAGAGTAGACAAGTTCTATGGCTACACCTTC. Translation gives CASRVDKFYGYTF.